This is a list of T cell receptor beta chains from one sample in a study of blood T cell repertoires in COVID-19. TCRdb's table, derived via immunoSEQ multiplex PCR, lists solely in-frame clones and lacks some. The sample has fewer than 100,000 clones; 75% to 95% are singletons. What was sequenced was peripheral blood. These receptor sequences come from a woman between 45 and 65 years old in a cohort sampled during active COVID-19. Both conserved end residues are part of each CDR3. Each record gives: CDR3 protein, J gene, V gene.

CDR3 protein: CSVQTGGRLF
J gene: TRBJ2-1
V gene: TRBV29-1

CDR3 protein: CASSQPTSGSTDTQYF
J gene: TRBJ2-3
V gene: TRBV3-1/TRBV3-2

CDR3 protein: CASIPTGQRREKLFF
J gene: TRBJ1-4
V gene: TRBV6-5

CDR3 protein: CATSESGQGYGDEQFF
J gene: TRBJ2-1
V gene: TRBV24-1

CDR3 protein: CASSTGGVSTDTQYF
J gene: TRBJ2-3
V gene: TRBV7-8

CDR3 protein: CASSTQTGGAVTYEQYF
J gene: TRBJ2-7
V gene: TRBV19

CDR3 protein: CASSQGGSTDTQYF
J gene: TRBJ2-3
V gene: TRBV3-1/TRBV3-2

CDR3 protein: CASSLMWGGNSPLHF
J gene: TRBJ1-6
V gene: TRBV27

CDR3 protein: CASSSDRDKELLAKNIQYF
J gene: TRBJ2-4
V gene: TRBV11-2

CDR3 protein: CASSMNRGLNTGELFF
J gene: TRBJ2-2
V gene: TRBV27

CDR3 protein: CASGSSGQGVTEAFF
J gene: TRBJ1-1
V gene: TRBV12-5

CDR3 protein: CASSNGQGSSYEQYF
J gene: TRBJ2-7
V gene: TRBV6-5

CDR3 protein: CASTLGPGRFF
J gene: TRBJ2-1
V gene: TRBV12-3/TRBV12-4

CDR3 protein: CASSLGDRGSPLHF
J gene: TRBJ1-6
V gene: TRBV3-1/TRBV3-2

CDR3 protein: CASDNRRPTEAFF
J gene: TRBJ1-1
V gene: TRBV12-3/TRBV12-4

CDR3 protein: CASSSNLAVTGGGYTF
J gene: TRBJ1-2
V gene: TRBV28

CDR3 protein: CASSPPDSNYGYTF
J gene: TRBJ1-2
V gene: TRBV18

CDR3 protein: CASNRGGRQETQYF
J gene: TRBJ2-5
V gene: TRBV5-1

CDR3 protein: CSVDWRGSEQYF
J gene: TRBJ2-7
V gene: TRBV29-1

CDR3 protein: CASSEGQLSTDTQYF
J gene: TRBJ2-3
V gene: TRBV6-1

CDR3 protein: CASSQQGVTEAFF
J gene: TRBJ1-1
V gene: TRBV6-2/TRBV6-3

CDR3 protein: CASSYARGGRPYGYTF
J gene: TRBJ1-2
V gene: TRBV6-6

CDR3 protein: CAWNRQRSEQYF
J gene: TRBJ2-7
V gene: TRBV30

CDR3 protein: CASSPRGGRPAARSYEQYF
J gene: TRBJ2-7
V gene: TRBV7-6

CDR3 protein: CASSQERLGHAGELFF
J gene: TRBJ2-2
V gene: TRBV3-1/TRBV3-2

CDR3 protein: CASSLLAGGRTYSYEQYF
J gene: TRBJ2-7
V gene: TRBV3-1/TRBV3-2

CDR3 protein: CAGQGLAPVQLRTDTQYF
J gene: TRBJ2-3
V gene: TRBV19

CDR3 protein: CASRRLAGGTYEQYF
J gene: TRBJ2-7
V gene: TRBV4-1